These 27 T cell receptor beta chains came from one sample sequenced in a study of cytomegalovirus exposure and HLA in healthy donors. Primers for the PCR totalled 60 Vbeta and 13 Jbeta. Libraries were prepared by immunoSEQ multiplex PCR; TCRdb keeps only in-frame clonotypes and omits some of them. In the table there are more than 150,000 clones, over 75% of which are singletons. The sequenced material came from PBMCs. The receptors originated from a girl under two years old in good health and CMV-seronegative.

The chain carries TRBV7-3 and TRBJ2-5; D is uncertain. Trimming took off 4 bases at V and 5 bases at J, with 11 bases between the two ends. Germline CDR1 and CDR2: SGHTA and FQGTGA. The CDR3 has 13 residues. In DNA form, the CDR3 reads TGTGCCAGCAGCTCAGACATCAGGGAGACCCAGTACTTC. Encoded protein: CASSSDIRETQYF. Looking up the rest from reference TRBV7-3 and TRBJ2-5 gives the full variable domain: GAGVSQTPSNKVTEKGKYVELRCDPISGHTALYWYRQSLGQGPEFLIYFQGTGAADDSGLPNDRFFAVRPEGSVSTLKIQRTERGDSAVYLCASSSDIRETQYFGPGTRLLVL.

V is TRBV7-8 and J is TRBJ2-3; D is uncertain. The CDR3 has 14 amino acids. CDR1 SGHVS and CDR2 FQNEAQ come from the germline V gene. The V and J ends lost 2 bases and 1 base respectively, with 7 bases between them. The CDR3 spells CASSLYPGTDTQYF. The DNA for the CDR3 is TGTGCCAGCAGCTTATATCCCGGCACAGATACGCAGTATTTT.

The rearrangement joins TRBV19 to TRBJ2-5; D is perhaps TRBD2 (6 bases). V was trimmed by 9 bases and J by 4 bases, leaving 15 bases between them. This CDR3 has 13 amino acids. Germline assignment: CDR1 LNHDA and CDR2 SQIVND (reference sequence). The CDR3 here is CASGGPRGETQYF. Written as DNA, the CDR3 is TGTGCCAGCGGAGGGCCTCGTGGAGAGACCCAGTACTTC.

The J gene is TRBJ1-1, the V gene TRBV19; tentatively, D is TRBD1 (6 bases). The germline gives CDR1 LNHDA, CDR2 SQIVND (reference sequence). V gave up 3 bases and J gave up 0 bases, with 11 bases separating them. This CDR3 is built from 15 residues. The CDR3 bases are TGTGCCAGTAGTATTTCCCGACAGGTGAACACTGAAGCTTTCTTT. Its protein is CASSISRQVNTEAFF.

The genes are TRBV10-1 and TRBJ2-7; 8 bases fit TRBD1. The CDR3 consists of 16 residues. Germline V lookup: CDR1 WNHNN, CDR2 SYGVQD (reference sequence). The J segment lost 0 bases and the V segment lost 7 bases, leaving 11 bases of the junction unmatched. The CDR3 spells CASKYLGTGVSYEQYF. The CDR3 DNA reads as TGCGCCAGCAAGTATCTAGGGACAGGAGTCTCCTACGAGCAGTACTTC.

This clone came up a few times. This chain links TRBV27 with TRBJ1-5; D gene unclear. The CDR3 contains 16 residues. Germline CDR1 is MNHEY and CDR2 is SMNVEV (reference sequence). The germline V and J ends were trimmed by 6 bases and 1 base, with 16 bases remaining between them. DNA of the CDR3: TGTGCCAGCAGCCCCGGAGGAGGAGGGAGCAATCAGCCCCAGCATTTT. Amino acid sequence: CASSPGGGGSNQPQHF.

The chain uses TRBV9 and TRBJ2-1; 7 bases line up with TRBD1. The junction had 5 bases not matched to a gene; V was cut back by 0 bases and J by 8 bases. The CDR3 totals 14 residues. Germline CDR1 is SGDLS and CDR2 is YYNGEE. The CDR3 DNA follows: TGTGCCAGCAGCGTAGCTACAGGGGCGGATGAGCAGTTCTTC. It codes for CASSVATGADEQFF.

CDR3 bases: TGTGCCAGCACCACCGGACAGGGTACATACGAGCAGTACTTC. As protein: CASTTGQGTYEQYF. V usage is TRBV6-6 and J usage is TRBJ2-7, with TRBD1 matching over 8 bases. This CDR3 is built from 14 residues. The J segment lost 4 bases and the V segment lost 7 bases, leaving 9 bases of the junction unmatched. CDR1 is MNHNY, CDR2 SVGAGI, per germline (reference sequence).

The CDR3 sequence: CASKRQGENEKLFF. The DNA for the CDR3 is TGTGCCAGCAAGAGGCAGGGCGAAAATGAAAAACTGTTTTTT. The chain has TRBV6-9 and TRBJ1-4, with D perhaps TRBD1 (5 bases). The germline V and J ends were trimmed by 7 bases and 5 bases, with 14 bases remaining between them. The CDR3 sequence is 14 residues long. Germline values: CDR1 MNHGY, CDR2 SVAAGI.

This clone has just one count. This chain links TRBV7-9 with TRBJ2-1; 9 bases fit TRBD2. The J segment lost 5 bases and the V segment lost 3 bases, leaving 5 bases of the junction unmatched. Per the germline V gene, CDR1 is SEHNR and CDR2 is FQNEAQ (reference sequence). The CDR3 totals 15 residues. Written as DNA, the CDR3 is TGTGCCAGCAGCTTCGGGACTAGCTTGAACAATGAGCAGTTCTTC. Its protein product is CASSFGTSLNNEQFF.

Here the CDR3 DNA reads TGCGCCAGCAGCCTCCCAGGGGGACAGGGTACCGGGGAGCTGTTTTTT. Residues: CASSLPGGQGTGELFF. V and J are TRBV5-1 and TRBJ2-2; 9 bases agree with TRBD1. The CDR3 length is 16 residues. CDR1 is SGHRS and CDR2 is YFSETQ in the germline V gene. J was trimmed by 5 bases and V by 4 bases; bases with no gene match: 9.

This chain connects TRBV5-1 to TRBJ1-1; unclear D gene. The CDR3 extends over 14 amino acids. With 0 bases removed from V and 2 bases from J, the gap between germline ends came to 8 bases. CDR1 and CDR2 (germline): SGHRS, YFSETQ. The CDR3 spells CASSLGAPNTEAFF. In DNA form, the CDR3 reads TGCGCCAGCAGCTTGGGGGCCCCTAACACTGAAGCTTTCTTT.

Written as DNA, the CDR3 is TGTGCCAGCAGCCCGGGACAGTTCCTTGGAAACACCATATATTTT. This codes for CASSPGQFLGNTIYF. J is TRBJ1-3 and V is TRBV5-6; 7 bases agree with TRBD1. Germline loops: CDR1 SGHDT, CDR2 YYEEEE. The V gene end was trimmed by 4 bases and the J gene end by 3 bases; junction bases not matched to a gene: 7. CDR3 length: 15 residues.

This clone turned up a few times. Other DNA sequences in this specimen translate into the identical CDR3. CDR3 nucleotide sequence: TGTGCCAGCAGCTTAGGAACGGGAAATTCACCCCTCCACTTT. It specifies CASSLGTGNSPLHF. The chain is built from TRBV11-2 and TRBJ1-6; unclear D gene. CDR1 and CDR2 (germline): SGHAT, FQNNGV. V was trimmed by 1 base and J by 7 bases, leaving 8 bases between them. CDR3 length: 14 residues.

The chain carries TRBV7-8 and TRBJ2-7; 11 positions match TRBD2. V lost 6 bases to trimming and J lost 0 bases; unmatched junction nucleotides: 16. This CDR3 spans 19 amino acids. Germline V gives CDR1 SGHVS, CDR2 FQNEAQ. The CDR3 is CASRNLGYLAGGSSYEQYF. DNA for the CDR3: TGTGCCAGCAGAAACTTGGGATATTTAGCGGGAGGGAGCTCCTACGAGCAGTACTTC.

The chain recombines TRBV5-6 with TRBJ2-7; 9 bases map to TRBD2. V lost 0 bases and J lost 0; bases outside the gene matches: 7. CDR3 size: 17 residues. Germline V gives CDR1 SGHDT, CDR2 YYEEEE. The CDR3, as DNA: TGTGCCAGCAGCTTGGCCATTCGGACTAGCGCCTCCTACGAGCAGTACTTC. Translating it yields CASSLAIRTSASYEQYF.

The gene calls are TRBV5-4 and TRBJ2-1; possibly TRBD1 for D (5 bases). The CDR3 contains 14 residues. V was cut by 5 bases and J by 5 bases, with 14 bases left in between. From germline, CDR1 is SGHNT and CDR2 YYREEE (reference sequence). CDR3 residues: CASRTRQTNNEQFF. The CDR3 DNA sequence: TGTGCCAGCAGAACTCGACAGACAAACAATGAGCAGTTCTTC.

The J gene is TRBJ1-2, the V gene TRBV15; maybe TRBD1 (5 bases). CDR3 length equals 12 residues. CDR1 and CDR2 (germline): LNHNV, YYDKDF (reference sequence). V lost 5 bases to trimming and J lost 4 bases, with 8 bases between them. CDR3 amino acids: CATSVDSYGYTF. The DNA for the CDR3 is TGTGCCACCAGCGTTGACAGCTATGGCTACACCTTC.

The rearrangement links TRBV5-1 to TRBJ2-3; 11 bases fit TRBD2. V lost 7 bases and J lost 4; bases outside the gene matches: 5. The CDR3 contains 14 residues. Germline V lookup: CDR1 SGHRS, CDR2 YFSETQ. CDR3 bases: TGCGCCAGCGAGATAGCGGGAGGGTCAGATACGCAGTATTTT. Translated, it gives CASEIAGGSDTQYF.

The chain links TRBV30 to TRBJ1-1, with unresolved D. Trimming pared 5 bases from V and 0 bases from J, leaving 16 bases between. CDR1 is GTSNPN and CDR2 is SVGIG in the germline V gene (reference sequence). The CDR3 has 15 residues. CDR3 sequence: CAWGLATFMNTEAFF. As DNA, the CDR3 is TGTGCCTGGGGACTCGCTACTTTCATGAACACTGAAGCTTTCTTT. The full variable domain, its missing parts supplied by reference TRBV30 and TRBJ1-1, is SQTIHQWPATLVQPVGSPLSLECTVEGTSNPNLYWYRQAAGRGLQLLFYSVGIGQISSEVPQNLSASRPQDRQFILSSKKLLLSDSGFYLCAWGLATFMNTEAFFGQGTRLTVV.

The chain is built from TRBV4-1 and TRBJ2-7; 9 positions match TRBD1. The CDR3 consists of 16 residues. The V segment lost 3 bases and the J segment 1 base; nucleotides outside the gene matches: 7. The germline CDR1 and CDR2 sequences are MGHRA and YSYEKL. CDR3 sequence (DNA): TGCGCCAGCAGCCACATGGCCGGGACAGGGTCCTACGAGCAGTACTTC. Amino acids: CASSHMAGTGSYEQYF.

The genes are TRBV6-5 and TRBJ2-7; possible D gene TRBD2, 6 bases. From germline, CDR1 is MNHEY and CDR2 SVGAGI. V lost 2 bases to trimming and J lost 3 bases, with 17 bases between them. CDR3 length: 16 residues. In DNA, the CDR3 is TGTGCCAGCAGTTACAGACTAGGGCAGTCGTTCTACGAGCAGTACTTC. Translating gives CASSYRLGQSFYEQYF.

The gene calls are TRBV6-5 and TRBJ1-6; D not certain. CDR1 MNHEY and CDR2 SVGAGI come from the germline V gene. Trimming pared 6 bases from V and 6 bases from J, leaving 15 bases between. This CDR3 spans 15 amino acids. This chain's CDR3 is CASRNLTWANSPLHF. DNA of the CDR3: TGTGCCAGCAGAAATCTTACTTGGGCTAATTCACCCCTCCACTTT.

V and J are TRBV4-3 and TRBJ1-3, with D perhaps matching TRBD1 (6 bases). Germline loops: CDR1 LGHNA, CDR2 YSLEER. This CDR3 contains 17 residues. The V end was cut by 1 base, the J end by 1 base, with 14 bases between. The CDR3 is CASSQVAGDLSGNTIYF. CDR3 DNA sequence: TGCGCCAGCAGCCAAGTAGCAGGGGATTTATCTGGAAACACCATATATTTT.

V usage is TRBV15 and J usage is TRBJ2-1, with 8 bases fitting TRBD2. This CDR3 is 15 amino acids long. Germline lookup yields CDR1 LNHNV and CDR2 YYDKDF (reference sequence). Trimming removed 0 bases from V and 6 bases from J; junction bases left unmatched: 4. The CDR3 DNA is TGTGCCACCAGCAGAGATCCAGCGGGAGCCAATGAGCAGTTCTTC. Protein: CATSRDPAGANEQFF.

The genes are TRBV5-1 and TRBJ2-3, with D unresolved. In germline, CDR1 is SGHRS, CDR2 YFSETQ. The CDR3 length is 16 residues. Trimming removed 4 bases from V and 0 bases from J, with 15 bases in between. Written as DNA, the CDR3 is TGCGCCAGCAGCCTCACCCCCCCTACTAGCACAGATACGCAGTATTTT. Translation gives CASSLTPPTSTDTQYF.

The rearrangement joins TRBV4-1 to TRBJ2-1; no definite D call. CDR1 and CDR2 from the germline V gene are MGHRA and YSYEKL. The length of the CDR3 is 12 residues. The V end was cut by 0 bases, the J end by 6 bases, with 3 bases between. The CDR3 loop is CASSQDSNEQFF. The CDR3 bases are TGCGCCAGCAGCCAAGATAGCAATGAGCAGTTCTTC.